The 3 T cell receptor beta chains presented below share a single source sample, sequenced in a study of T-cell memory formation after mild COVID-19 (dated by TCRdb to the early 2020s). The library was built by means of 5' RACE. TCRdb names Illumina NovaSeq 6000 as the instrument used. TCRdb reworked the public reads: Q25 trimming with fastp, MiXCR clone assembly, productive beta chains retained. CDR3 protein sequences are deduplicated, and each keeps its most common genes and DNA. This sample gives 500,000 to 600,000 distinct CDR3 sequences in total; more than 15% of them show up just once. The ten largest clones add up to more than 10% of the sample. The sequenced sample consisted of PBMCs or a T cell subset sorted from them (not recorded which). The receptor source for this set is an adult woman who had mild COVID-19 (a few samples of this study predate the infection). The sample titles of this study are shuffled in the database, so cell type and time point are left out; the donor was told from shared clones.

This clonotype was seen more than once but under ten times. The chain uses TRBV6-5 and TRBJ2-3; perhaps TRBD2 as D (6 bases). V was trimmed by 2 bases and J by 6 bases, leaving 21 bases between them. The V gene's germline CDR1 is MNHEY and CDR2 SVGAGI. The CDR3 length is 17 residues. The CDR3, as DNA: TGTGCCAGCAGTTACGGCGGGGTTAGGTTTTCAGAGGATACGCAGTATTTT. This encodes CASSYGGVRFSEDTQYF.

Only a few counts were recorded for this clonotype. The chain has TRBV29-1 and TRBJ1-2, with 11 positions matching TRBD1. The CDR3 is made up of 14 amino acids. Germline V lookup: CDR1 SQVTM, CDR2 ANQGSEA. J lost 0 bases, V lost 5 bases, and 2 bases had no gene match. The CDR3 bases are TGCAGCGTTCGGGGACAGGGGGCTAACTATGGCTACACCTTC. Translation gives CSVRGQGANYGYTF.

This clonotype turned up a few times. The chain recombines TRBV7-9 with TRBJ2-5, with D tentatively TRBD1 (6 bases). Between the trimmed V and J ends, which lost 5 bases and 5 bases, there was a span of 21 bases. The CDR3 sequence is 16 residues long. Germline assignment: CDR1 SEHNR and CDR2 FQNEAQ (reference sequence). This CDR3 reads CASSRAGTVGAETQYF. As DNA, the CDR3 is TGTGCCAGCAGCCGCGCTGGGACGGTGGGGGCGGAGACCCAGTACTTC.